Listed below are T cell receptor beta chains from one sample, sequenced in a study of long-term antiretroviral therapy in people with HIV. Using immunoSEQ multiplex PCR, the repertoire was profiled, and TCRdb retains in-frame clones only, with some absent. The sample holds 25,000 or so clones, roughly 73% seen once. Sequenced here: unsorted PBMCs, sampled 1.5 years before starting antiretroviral therapy. The receptor source for this set is a man between 18 and 35 years old with HIV. The conserved cysteine and the conserved F or W are not part of the CDR3 here.

>TRBV7-9|TRBJ2-1
ASSPRLGLSYNEQF
>TRBV6-1|TRBJ1-5
ASIKGYSNQPQH
>TRBV7-6|TRBJ1-4
ASSSTGSSNEKLF
>TRBV13|TRBJ2-2
ASNSRGTGGTGELF
>TRBV28|TRBJ2-1
ASSLGLAETEEQF
>TRBV7-8|TRBJ1-1
ASSVGQRLNTEAF
>TRBV29-1|TRBJ2-7
SVEISGSYEQY
>TRBV11-2|TRBJ2-1
ASILNSGTSSYNEQF
>TRBV5-1|TRBJ1-6
ASSLAGGREDSPLH
>TRBV5-4|TRBJ2-2
ASSLGTFNFAGELF
>TRBV7-3|TRBJ1-6
ASSPGLHNSPLH
>TRBV6-5|TRBJ2-4
ASSYSRGYIQY
>TRBV4-3|TRBJ1-4
ASSPLGLAGGEKLF
>TRBV9|TRBJ1-5
ASSVESSNQPQH
>TRBV27|TRBJ2-7
ASSPLASIYEQY
>TRBV28|TRBJ2-7
ASSLGGYAYEQY
>TRBV12-2|TRBJ2-3
ASRFRATDTQY
>TRBV5-6|TRBJ2-2
ASSLHQGSNTGELF